The sequence of this T cell receptor (beta chain) was determined in a study of blood T cell repertoires in COVID-19. At the level of the study: Whether acute or convalescent, the COVID-19 samples came from the United States, Italy and Spain. In each case, the material was cDNA or gDNA derived from T cells, B-cell-depleted T cells, or PBMCs.

Authors' processing steps: The assay estimated nucleated cells by amplifying reference gene primers. Clones were sequenced by immunoSEQ multiplex PCR, and TCRdb holds only the in-frame ones, with some missing. V and J calls and clone size follow that table, whereas D and trimming were derived from the DNA. The sample consists of 250,000 to 300,000 clones, approximately 81% of them appearing once. The CDR3 runs 12 residues. V trimming: 3 bases; J trimming: 7 bases; junction bases outside the gene matches: 0. The germline V gene encodes CDR1 SGHRS and CDR2 YFSETQ. The specimen was peripheral blood. The clonotype originates from a man in his 60s with acute or convalescent COVID-19. This chain joins TRBV5-1 and TRBJ2-1; 8 positions agree with TRBD1. The DNA of the CDR3 is TGCGCCAGCAGCTGGACAGGGAATGAGCAGTTCTTC. Residues: CASSWTGNEQFF.